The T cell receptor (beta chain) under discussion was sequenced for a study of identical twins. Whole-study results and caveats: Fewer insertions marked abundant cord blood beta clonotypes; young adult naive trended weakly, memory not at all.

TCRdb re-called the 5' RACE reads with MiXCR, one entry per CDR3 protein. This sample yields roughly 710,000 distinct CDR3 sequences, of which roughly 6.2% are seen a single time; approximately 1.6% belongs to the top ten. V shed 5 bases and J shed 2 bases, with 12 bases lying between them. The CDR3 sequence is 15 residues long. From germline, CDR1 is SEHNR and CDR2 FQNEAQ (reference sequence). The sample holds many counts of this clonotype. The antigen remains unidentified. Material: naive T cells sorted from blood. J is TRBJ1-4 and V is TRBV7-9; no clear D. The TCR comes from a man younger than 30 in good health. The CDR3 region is CASSPRGPTNEKLFF. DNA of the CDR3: TGTGCCAGCAGCCCTAGAGGACCCACTAATGAAAAACTGTTTTTT.